This T cell receptor beta chain was profiled in a study of blood T cell repertoires in COVID-19. Background on the study: From the United States, Italy and Spain came samples of acute and convalescent COVID-19.

V shed 6 bases and J 0 bases; nucleotides not matched to a gene: 5. The CDR3 is 14 residues long. Per germline, CDR1 SQVTM and CDR2 ANQGSEA. In the authors' workflow: Estimates of nucleated cell counts were drawn from the amplification of reference gene primers. Profiled with immunoSEQ multiplex PCR; TCRdb holds only in-frame clones, not every one. V and J calls and clone size follow that table, whereas D and trimming were derived from the DNA. The sample lists roughly 80,000 clones, around 80% occurring once. The sample taken for sequencing was peripheral blood. The source is a human donor in a cohort sampled during active COVID-19. This rearrangement joins TRBV29-1 to TRBJ1-3; TRBD1 matches at 7 bases. The CDR3 loop is CSVRTGRSGNTIYF. The DNA of the CDR3 is TGCAGCGTCCGGACAGGCCGCTCTGGAAACACCATATATTTT.